One and the same sample provided the 32 T cell receptor beta chains below, sequenced in a study of blood T cells in healthy people across ages. PCR was performed a second time for about 7 to 11 cycles using a sample-barcoded 5' primer and a J-beta primer mix. Each CDR3 protein gets one entry after TCRdb re-called the 5' RACE reads with MiXCR. The sample includes 900,000 to 950,000 distinct CDR3 sequences, about 29% seen only once; the top ten take approximately 10%. The data were also submitted as part of a second study, on T cells of mothers and their children.

The sequenced sample was blood. All receptors come from a woman aged 35 to 49 in good health.

Points on this clonotype: Compared with germline, one end of the junction differs, possibly owing to a read error. This chain uses TRBV6-5 with TRBJ2-5; TRBD1 aligns across 7 bases. CDR3 length: 14 amino acids. Germline V gene lookup returns CDR1 MNHEY and CDR2 SVGAGI. CDR3 sequence (DNA): TGTGCCAGCAGGACGACAGGGAATCAAGAAACCCAGTACTTC. Its translation is CASRTTGNQETQYF.

This clonotype has ten or more counts. The CDR3 DNA reads TGCAGCGTTGAAGGTCTAAACCCGAACACTGAAGCTTTCTTT. The encoded protein is CSVEGLNPNTEAFF. This chain links TRBV29-1 with TRBJ1-1; D gene ambiguous. Between the trimmed V and J ends, which lost 1 base and 1 base, there was a span of 10 bases. The germline V gene has CDR1 SQVTM and CDR2 ANQGSEA. The CDR3 is 14 amino acids.

The chain carries TRBV6-5 and TRBJ2-7; 8 bases agree with TRBD1. The V gene end was trimmed by 4 bases and the J gene end by 6 bases; junction bases not matched to a gene: 11. The CDR3 is made up of 15 amino acids. In germline, CDR1 is MNHEY, CDR2 SVGAGI. The CDR3 loop reads CASSSRDRGKAEQYF. The CDR3 region has the DNA TGTGCCAGCAGTTCCCGAGACAGGGGAAAAGCCGAGCAGTACTTC.

The chain is built from TRBV3-1 and TRBJ1-2, with 7 bases matching TRBD1. The V gene's germline CDR1 is LGHDT and CDR2 YNNKEL (reference sequence). V lost 4 bases to trimming and J lost 7 bases; unmatched junction nucleotides: 12. The CDR3 length is 15 residues. The CDR3 reads CASSPEGQRYCGYTF. In DNA, the CDR3 is TGTGCCAGCAGCCCCGAGGGACAGCGATACTGTGGCTACACCTTC.

This chain uses TRBV7-8 with TRBJ2-5; 12 bases line up with TRBD2. Germline CDR1 reads SGHVS; CDR2 reads FQNEAQ. CDR3 size: 16 residues. The trim removed 5 bases at V and 5 bases at J, leaving 9 bases unmatched. The DNA of the CDR3 is TGTGCCAGCAGCCCGTCTAGCGGGGGGGCCTTGGAGACCCAGTACTTC. It translates to CASSPSSGGALETQYF. Full variable domain (missing parts from reference TRBV7-8 and TRBJ2-5): GAGVSQSPRYKVAKRGQDVALRCDPISGHVSLFWYQQALGQGPEFLTYFQNEAQLDKSGLPSDRFFAERPEGSVSTLKIQRTQQEDSAVYLCASSPSSGGALETQYFGPGTRLLVL.

This clonotype has a handful of counts. The V gene is TRBV29-1, the J gene TRBJ1-4; D is uncertain. The germline V and J ends were trimmed by 7 bases and 8 bases, with 14 bases remaining between them. Germline V lookup: CDR1 SQVTM, CDR2 ANQGSEA. This CDR3 has 12 residues. CDR3 nucleotide sequence: TGCAGCGCCCAAGGGTGGAGGGAAAAACTGTTTTTT. Translated, it gives CSAQGWREKLFF.

In this sample, this clonotype turned up a few times. A clone one base away is much larger, so this may be a read error. The J gene is TRBJ2-1, the V gene TRBV7-8; tentatively, D is TRBD1 or TRBD2 (5 bases each). This CDR3 region has 19 residues. Trimming took off 2 bases at V and 4 bases at J, with 24 bases between the two ends. Germline V gene sequence: CDR1 SGHVS, CDR2 FQNEAQ. Here the CDR3 DNA reads TGTGCCAGCAGCTTATCACAGGCGGGCTGGCGACTGAAGTACAATGAGCAGTTCTTC. As protein: CASSLSQAGWRLKYNEQFF. The full variable domain, completed using reference TRBV7-8 and TRBJ2-1, is GAGVSQSPRYKVAKRGQDVALRCDPISGHVSLFWYQQALGQGPEFLTYFQNEAQLDKSGLPSDRFFAERPEGSVSTLKIQRTQQEDSAVYLCASSLSQAGWRLKYNEQFFGPGTRLTVL.

The V gene is TRBV24-1, the J gene TRBJ2-1; 8 bases are shared with TRBD2. Trimming took 5 bases from V and 1 from J; bases not matched to a gene: 12. Germline CDR1 is KGHDR and CDR2 is SFDVKD. The CDR3 is made up of 18 amino acids. CDR3 bases: TGTGCCACCAGTGGACCTCGCCGGCGGGGGGCTTCCTACAATGAGCAGTTCTTC. It translates to CATSGPRRRGASYNEQFF.

The J gene is TRBJ2-7, the V gene TRBV28; TRBD1 matches at 9 bases. The germline CDR1 and CDR2 sequences are MDHEN and SYDVKM. This CDR3 spans 15 amino acids. V lost 8 bases to trimming and J lost 1 base; unmatched junction nucleotides: 9. CDR3 nucleotide sequence: TGTGCCAGCCGCCGGGGGACAGGGCTTTCCTACGAGCAGTACTTC. As protein: CASRRGTGLSYEQYF.

This clonotype appeared many times. CDR3 in DNA: TGCAGTGCCGACTCCGTGAGAAACTCCTACGAGCAGTACTTC. Amino acids: CSADSVRNSYEQYF. This chain connects TRBV20-1 to TRBJ2-7; D call uncertain. Germline V CDR1 and CDR2: DFQATT, SNEGSKA (reference sequence). With 6 bases removed from V and 0 bases from J, the gap between germline ends came to 15 bases. The CDR3 totals 14 residues.

This chain joins TRBV7-8 and TRBJ2-2, with 9 bases lining up with TRBD2. This CDR3 is built from 17 residues. Germline lookup yields CDR1 SGHVS and CDR2 FQNEAQ. V shed 2 bases, J shed 5 bases, and the junction held 9 bases outside the gene matches. This CDR3 reads CASSLLRGGVGTGELFF. The CDR3 coding sequence is TGTGCCAGCAGCTTACTGCGGGGGGGCGTTGGGACCGGGGAGCTGTTTTTT.

The count of this clonotype is one. The J gene is TRBJ1-1, the V gene TRBV11-2; 8 bases line up with TRBD1. This CDR3 has 17 residues. Germline assignment: CDR1 SGHAT and CDR2 FQNNGV. With V trimmed by 0 bases and J by 0 bases, 6 bases remained unmatched. The CDR3 bases are TGTGCCAGCAGCTTAGATAGTTGGACAGGGCTGAACACTGAAGCTTTCTTT. As protein: CASSLDSWTGLNTEAFF. Supplemented by reference TRBV11-2 and TRBJ1-1, the full variable domain reads EAGVAQSPRYKIIEKRQSVAFWCNPISGHATLYWYQQILGQGPKLLIQFQNNGVVDDSQLPKDRFSAERLKGVDSTLKIQPAKLEDSAVYLCASSLDSWTGLNTEAFFGQGTRLTVV.

This clonotype has only a few counts. This rearrangement joins TRBV7-8 to TRBJ2-5, with D unclear. CDR1 is SGHVS and CDR2 is FQNEAQ in the germline V gene. Trimming took 9 bases from V and 2 from J, leaving 13 bases between them. This CDR3 spans 13 amino acids. The CDR3 spells CASIRAIQETQYF. The CDR3 DNA sequence: TGTGCCAGTATTCGGGCCATTCAAGAGACCCAGTACTTC.

The V gene is TRBV27, the J gene TRBJ2-2; TRBD1 might be the D (6 bases). Germline V CDR1 and CDR2: MNHEY, SMNVEV (reference sequence). The V end lost 5 bases, the J end lost 5 bases, and 12 bases lay between the germline ends. This CDR3 has 14 amino acids. CDR3 coding DNA: TGTGCCAGCAGTGCAGGGGCGGATACCGGGGAGCTGTTTTTT. Amino acids: CASSAGADTGELFF.

This chain connects TRBV28 to TRBJ1-5; the D gene is possibly TRBD1 (5 bases). CDR3 size: 14 residues. The germline V and J ends were trimmed by 7 bases and 2 bases, with 12 bases remaining between them. The V gene's germline CDR1 is MDHEN and CDR2 SYDVKM. In DNA, the CDR3 is TGTGCCAGCACCAGGGTGCTCGGCAATCAGCCCCAGCATTTT. This codes for CASTRVLGNQPQHF.

The sample holds many counts of this clonotype. The chain recombines TRBV9 with TRBJ2-7, with TRBD1 matching 7 bases. V lost 4 bases to trimming and J lost 0 bases; unmatched junction nucleotides: 10. CDR1 is SGDLS, CDR2 YYNGEE, per germline. The CDR3 consists of 16 residues. The chain's CDR3 is CASSPRQGWASYEQYF. The CDR3 DNA sequence: TGTGCCAGCAGCCCCCGACAGGGTTGGGCCTCCTACGAGCAGTACTTC.

This clonotype occurred a few times. The V call is TRBV28, the J call TRBJ1-4; TRBD1 aligns across 11 bases. V lost 2 bases, J lost 14 bases, and 4 bases stayed unmatched. In germline, CDR1 is MDHEN, CDR2 SYDVKM. This CDR3 is 13 amino acids long. In nucleotides, the CDR3 is TGTGCCAGCAGTTTAGGACAGGGGGCGAGTCTGTTTTTT. Protein: CASSLGQGASLFF.

V gene TRBV7-2 combines with J gene TRBJ1-4, with 8 nucleotides matching TRBD1. Germline trimming cut 3 bases from V and 8 bases from J; bases unmatched to any gene: 5. The CDR3 length is 14 residues. Germline CDR1 reads SGHTA; CDR2 reads FQGNSA. Here the CDR3 reads CASSFSRGREKLFF. CDR3 nucleotide sequence: TGTGCCAGCAGCTTCTCCAGGGGGCGGGAAAAACTGTTTTTT.

A remark on this clonotype: Sequence at one end of the junction differs from germline and may be a read error. The genes are TRBV15 and TRBJ1-6; D is unclear. The CDR3 is 12 amino acids. The germline V gene encodes CDR1 LNHNV and CDR2 YYDKDF (reference sequence). The CDR3: CATSTGSSPRHF. Here the CDR3 DNA reads TGTGCCACCTCTACGGGGAGTTCACCCCGCCACTTT.

This clonotype came up a few times. V usage is TRBV5-1 and J usage is TRBJ1-5, with TRBD1 as a possible D gene (5 bases). CDR1 is SGHRS, CDR2 YFSETQ, per germline. Trimming took off 4 bases at V and 1 base at J, with 12 bases between the two ends. This CDR3 has 15 residues. The CDR3, as DNA: TGCGCCAGCAGCGAGGGGACGATCAGCAATCAGCCCCAGCATTTT. Protein: CASSEGTISNQPQHF.

The V call is TRBV5-1, the J call TRBJ1-1; 11 nucleotides line up with TRBD1. Germline V gene sequence: CDR1 SGHRS, CDR2 YFSETQ. The CDR3 is 16 amino acids. Germline trimming cut 4 bases from V and 4 bases from J; bases unmatched to any gene: 9. The CDR3 is CASSKMGTGGSTEAFF. The CDR3 nucleotides read TGCGCCAGCAGCAAAATGGGGACAGGGGGGAGCACTGAAGCTTTCTTT.

In its sample, this clonotype was seen many times. The chain employs TRBV6-5 and TRBJ2-4; the D gene is possibly TRBD1 (5 bases). The V gene's germline CDR1 is MNHEY and CDR2 SVGAGI. The CDR3 contains 15 residues. Trimming cost V 2 bases and J 0 bases, with 8 bases left between them. The CDR3 is CASSYETGAKNIQYF. The CDR3 coding sequence is TGTGCCAGCAGTTACGAAACAGGAGCCAAAAACATTCAGTACTTC.

There are a few counts of this clonotype. The J gene is TRBJ1-1, the V gene TRBV5-1, with D tentatively TRBD1 (6 bases). The germline V gene has CDR1 SGHRS and CDR2 YFSETQ. The CDR3 loop spans 16 amino acids. With 1 base removed from V and 4 bases from J, the gap between germline ends came to 17 bases. The CDR3 loop reads CASSLHRDPRGTEAFF. CDR3 DNA sequence: TGCGCCAGCAGCTTGCACAGGGATCCTCGGGGCACTGAAGCTTTCTTT.

This clonotype was detected only a few times. The chain joins TRBV27 to TRBJ2-1; TRBD1 might be the D (6 bases). Trimming removed 8 bases at V and 8 bases at J, with 25 bases between. This CDR3 has 16 amino acids. The germline V gene has CDR1 MNHEY and CDR2 SMNVEV (reference sequence). The CDR3 DNA sequence: TGTGCCAGCGGGACGATACAGGGTTCCGATTTCCATGAGCAGTTCTTC. As protein: CASGTIQGSDFHEQFF.

Points on this clonotype: This sequence may be a read error, since a much larger clone differs from it by one base. J is TRBJ2-2 and V is TRBV7-2; possible D gene TRBD2, 5 bases. CDR3 size: 15 residues. Germline lookup yields CDR1 SGHTA and CDR2 FQGNSA. The chain's CDR3 is CASNLVPGNTGELFF. DNA of the CDR3: TGTGCCAGCAACTTAGTTCCGGGAAACACCGGGGAGCTGTTTTTT.

In its sample, this clonotype was seen a few times. The J gene is TRBJ2-7, the V gene TRBV29-1, with 10 bases lining up with TRBD1. Gene TRBJ2-5 matches the end of the DNA better, so the J call may be wrong. Germline V gives CDR1 SQVTM, CDR2 ANQGSEA. This CDR3 has 13 amino acids. CDR3 amino acids: CSVWTGGCETQYF. Written as DNA, the CDR3 is TGCAGCGTTTGGACAGGGGGTTGCGAGACCCAGTACTTC.

The chain has TRBV7-2 and TRBJ1-1, with unresolved D. The germline V gene encodes CDR1 SGHTA and CDR2 FQGNSA. With 3 bases removed from V and 0 bases from J, the gap between germline ends came to 11 bases. This CDR3 has 15 residues. CDR3 sequence: CASSFLQRLNTEAFF. The CDR3 DNA sequence: TGTGCCAGCAGCTTTCTCCAGAGACTGAACACTGAAGCTTTCTTT.

The rearrangement uses TRBV11-2 and TRBJ2-5; a possible D gene is TRBD2 (5 bases). V lost 5 bases and J lost 5, with 15 bases in between. Germline V CDR1 and CDR2: SGHAT, FQNNGV. CDR3 length: 14 residues. The CDR3 protein is CASSTGISGETQYF. The CDR3 nucleotides are TGTGCCAGCAGCACCGGGATTTCCGGGGAGACCCAGTACTTC.

This clonotype has at least ten counts. The rearrangement joins TRBV5-1 to TRBJ2-7; the match to TRBD2 covers 10 bases. J gave up 5 bases and V 1 base, and 15 bases lay outside the gene matches. Germline V CDR1 and CDR2: SGHRS, YFSETQ. The CDR3 is made up of 18 amino acids. CDR3 in DNA: TGCGCCAGCAGCTTGTCCTCCCTACGTAGCGGGGGGTCTAACGAGCAGTACTTC. This gives the protein CASSLSSLRSGGSNEQYF.

In its sample, this clonotype was seen many times. The rearrangement links TRBV7-6 to TRBJ2-2, with unresolved D. V shed 5 bases and J shed 0 bases, with 4 bases lying between them. Germline-derived CDR1 and CDR2 are SGHVS and FNYEAQ. There are 13 residues in the CDR3. The CDR3 is CASSIANTGELFF. The CDR3 bases are TGTGCCAGCAGCATTGCGAACACCGGGGAGCTGTTTTTT.

V is TRBV18 and J is TRBJ1-2; 9 bases align to TRBD1. V was clipped by 2 bases and J by 8 bases; unmatched bases: 6. CDR1 KGHSH and CDR2 LQKENI come from the germline V gene. The CDR3 extends over 14 amino acids. The chain's CDR3 is CASSPENRGHGYTF. Here the CDR3 DNA reads TGTGCCAGCTCACCAGAAAACAGGGGGCACGGCTACACCTTC.

This clonotype appeared a few times. This chain joins TRBV11-2 and TRBJ2-6; perhaps TRBD1 as D (5 bases). V gave up 1 base and J gave up 0 bases, with 16 bases separating them. CDR3 length equals 19 residues. Germline loops: CDR1 SGHAT, CDR2 FQNNGV. The DNA of the CDR3 is TGTGCCAGCAGCTTAGGATGGGGCAGGAGTAACTCTGGGGCCAACGTCCTGACTTTC. Encoded protein: CASSLGWGRSNSGANVLTF.